These 27 T cell receptor beta chains originate from one sample sequenced in a study of a mutant IDH1 vaccine in newly diagnosed glioma. These receptors lack a known antigen. Sequencing was performed with immunoSEQ multiplex PCR; in TCRdb, only in-frame clones are kept and a portion is missing. The data contain tens of thousands of clones, roughly nine tenths of them seen just once; the ten biggest clones take up about 0.6%. Time point in this sample: week 5, during vaccination. Doses consisted of 300 ug of mutant IDH1 20-mer peptide each, paired with topical imiquimod. The sample in question was PBMCs, obtained from a glioma patient whose treatment included an IDH1 peptide vaccine. The receptor set was obtained from a woman aged 50 to 60 with glioma.

V is TRBV28 and J is TRBJ1-1; TRBD1 aligns across 8 bases. Looked up from germline, CDR1 is MDHEN and CDR2 is SYDVKM. V dropped 5 bases and J dropped 1; count of bases not matched to a gene: 9. The CDR3 spans 16 residues. CDR3 DNA sequence: TGTGCCAGCAGTACCCCGACAGGGGACCGGAACACTGAAGCTTTCTTT. Translated: CASSTPTGDRNTEAFF.

In DNA, the CDR3 is TGTGCCAGCAGCCTAGCGGGAGTGGAGGAGCAGTTCTTC. Its protein is CASSLAGVEEQFF. This chain connects TRBV28 to TRBJ2-1; 10 bases map to TRBD2. This CDR3 region has 13 residues. The germline gives CDR1 MDHEN, CDR2 SYDVKM. J lost 10 bases, V lost 6 bases, and 6 bases had no gene match.

The rearrangement uses TRBV28 and TRBJ2-5, with D perhaps assigned TRBD1 or TRBD2 (5 bases each). The tail of the sequence fits TRBJ2-7 better, so the J call may be wrong. This CDR3 has 15 amino acids. CDR1 is MDHEN and CDR2 is SYDVKM in the germline V gene. The CDR3 bases are TGTGCCAGCAGATCCTCCGGGACGGCGGTCTACGAGCAGTACTTC. It yields the protein CASRSSGTAVYEQYF.

The chain uses TRBV2 and TRBJ2-1; 9 bases are a match to TRBD2. V lost 1 base, J lost 2 bases, and 6 bases stayed unmatched. CDR1 SNHLY and CDR2 FYNNEI come from the germline V gene. The CDR3 sequence is 17 residues long. In DNA form, the CDR3 reads TGTGCCAGCAGTGAAGAAGGAATAGCGGGAGCCTACAATGAGCAGTTCTTC. It yields the protein CASSEEGIAGAYNEQFF. The variable domain in full, completed from reference TRBV2 and TRBJ2-1, reads EPEVTQTPSHQVTQMGQEVILRCVPISNHLYFYWYRQILGQKVEFLVSFYNNEISEKSEIFDDQFSVERPDGSNFTLKIRSTKLEDSAMYFCASSEEGIAGAYNEQFFGPGTRLTVL.

This clone was found once. The genes are TRBV7-3 and TRBJ2-5; 7 nucleotides agree with TRBD1. Losses at the gene ends were 2 bases for V and 1 base for J; bases not matched to a gene: 7. Germline V gene data show CDR1 as SGHTA and CDR2 as FQGTGA. The CDR3 sequence is 16 residues long. The CDR3 loop is CASSLSNRGIQETQYF. CDR3 DNA sequence: TGTGCCAGCAGCTTATCAAACAGGGGAATCCAAGAGACCCAGTACTTC.

The chain employs TRBV6-4 and TRBJ1-5; D remains ambiguous. CDR3 length equals 13 residues. Germline CDR1 is MRHNA and CDR2 is SNTAGT. The V end lost 3 bases, the J end lost 4 bases, and 7 bases lay between the germline ends. This CDR3 is CASSENINQPQHF. The CDR3 nucleotides read TGTGCCAGCAGTGAAAACATAAATCAGCCCCAGCATTTT.

In this sample, this clone turned up a few times. The chain is built from TRBV6-5 and TRBJ1-1, with a tentative D call TRBD1 (6 bases). The germline gives CDR1 MNHEY, CDR2 SVGAGI. The germline V and J ends were trimmed by 5 bases and 4 bases, with 14 bases remaining between them. This CDR3 spans 14 amino acids. CDR3 sequence reads: CASSMTGMITEAFF. The CDR3, as DNA: TGTGCCAGCAGTATGACAGGTATGATCACTGAAGCTTTCTTT.

The V and J genes are TRBV6-5 and TRBJ2-4, with 9 bases aligning to TRBD1. Germline CDR1 and CDR2: MNHEY and SVGAGI. This CDR3 region has 13 residues. Trimming took 5 bases from V and 6 from J; bases not matched to a gene: 2. This CDR3 is CASSEGQGNIQYF. Written as DNA, the CDR3 is TGTGCCAGCAGTGAGGGACAGGGAAACATTCAGTACTTC.

The chain is built from TRBV2 and TRBJ1-5, with a possible D match to TRBD1 (5 bases). Trimming removed 6 bases at V and 6 bases at J, with 12 bases between. Germline values: CDR1 SNHLY, CDR2 FYNNEI. The CDR3 totals 13 residues. The CDR3 sequence is CASRGGVVQPQHF. The CDR3 DNA follows: TGTGCCAGCAGGGGGGGAGTTGTTCAGCCCCAGCATTTT.

The chain has TRBV6-5 and TRBJ2-5; no clear D. CDR1 MNHEY and CDR2 SVGAGI come from the germline V gene. Trimming cost V 0 bases and J 2 bases, with 7 bases left between them. The CDR3 runs 14 residues. The CDR3 loop is CASSYSSRQETQYF. Written as DNA, the CDR3 is TGTGCCAGCAGTTACTCCTCCAGACAAGAGACCCAGTACTTC.

The chain links TRBV21-1 to TRBJ2-1; the D call of TRBD2 is as the table states it, not checked on the DNA. TRBV21-1 is a pseudogene. The length of the CDR3 is 16 residues. In DNA form, the CDR3 reads TGTGCCAGCAGCAAAGTCGAAGCGGTCGGGGACAATGAGCAGTTCTTC. Protein product: CASSKVEAVGDNEQFF.

This sequence joins TRBV28 and TRBJ2-7; a possible D gene is TRBD1 (5 bases). The CDR3 loop spans 17 amino acids. The V end lost 2 bases, the J end lost 3 bases, and 20 bases lay between the germline ends. Germline loops: CDR1 MDHEN, CDR2 SYDVKM. Here the CDR3 DNA reads TGTGCCAGCAGTTTAGGACACTGGAGAAGGGGTAGCTACGAGCAGTACTTC. Translation gives CASSLGHWRRGSYEQYF.

The chain combines TRBV19 with TRBJ1-5; D remains ambiguous. V was clipped by 6 bases and J by 0 bases, with 6 bases between them. CDR3 length: 13 residues. CDR1 is LNHDA, CDR2 SQIVND, per germline (reference sequence). The CDR3 DNA reads as TGTGCCAGTAGACTATATAGCAATCAGCCCCAGCATTTT. Amino acid sequence: CASRLYSNQPQHF.

This clone has just one count. V and J are TRBV18 and TRBJ2-2; 7 nucleotides align to TRBD1. V lost 10 bases, J lost 2 bases, and 7 bases stayed unmatched. Germline values: CDR1 KGHSH, CDR2 LQKENI. The CDR3 runs to 14 residues. The CDR3 reads CATHRGSNTGELFF. For the CDR3, the DNA is TGTGCCACTCACAGGGGATCCAACACCGGGGAGCTGTTTTTT. Full variable domain (outside the CDR3, taken from reference TRBV18 and TRBJ2-2): NAGVMQNPRHLVRRRGQEARLRCSPMKGHSHVYWYRQLPEEGLKFMVYLQKENIIDESGMPKERFSAEFPKEGPSILRIQQVVRGDSAAYFCATHRGSNTGELFFGEGSRLTVL.

The V and J genes are TRBV21-1 and TRBJ2-7. TRBV21-1 is listed as a pseudogene. The length of the CDR3 is 15 residues. CDR3 protein: CASSKARQASYEQYF. The CDR3 bases are TGTGCCAGCAGCAAAGCGCGGCAGGCCTCCTACGAGCAGTACTTC.

The CDR3 region has the DNA TGTGCCAGCAGCCAATTGACAGGTTTCAACACTGAAGCTTTCTTT. Translated: CASSQLTGFNTEAFF. The rearrangement uses TRBV5-6 and TRBJ1-1; TRBD1 is a possible D gene (6 bases). The V end lost 4 bases, the J end lost 2 bases, and 15 bases lay between the germline ends. Germline CDR1 reads SGHDT; CDR2 reads YYEEEE. The CDR3 totals 15 residues. The variable domain in full, with the rest retrieved from reference TRBV5-6 and TRBJ1-1, is DAGVTQSPTHLIKTRGQQVTLRCSPKSGHDTVSWYQQALGQGPQFIFQYYEEEERQRGNFPDRFSGHQFPNYSSELNVNALLLGDSALYLCASSQLTGFNTEAFFGQGTRLTVV.

The rearrangement uses TRBV2 and TRBJ2-3; either TRBD1 or TRBD2 may fit D (5 bases each). CDR1 is SNHLY, CDR2 FYNNEI, per germline. This CDR3 contains 15 residues. V shed 3 bases and J shed 0 bases, with 10 bases lying between them. CDR3: CASSEGPGSTDTQYF. The CDR3, as DNA: TGTGCCAGCAGTGAGGGACCCGGGAGCACAGATACGCAGTATTTT.

This clone has more than one count but fewer than ten. V gene TRBV5-1 combines with J gene TRBJ1-1; tentative D call: TRBD1 (6 bases). Trimming took 4 bases from V and 9 from J, leaving 13 bases between them. Germline CDR1 is SGHRS and CDR2 is YFSETQ. The CDR3 totals 12 residues. Here the CDR3 DNA reads TGCGCCAGCAGCCTCGACAGGAATAAAGCTTTCTTT. This translates into CASSLDRNKAFF.

The chain couples TRBV9 to TRBJ2-1; 9 bases fit TRBD2. V was clipped by 2 bases and J by 10 bases; unmatched bases: 7. Germline V gene lookup returns CDR1 SGDLS and CDR2 YYNGEE. The CDR3 is made up of 14 amino acids. CDR3 bases: TGTGCCAGCAGCGTGGGCGGGAGGGCCCGGGAGCAGTTCTTC. Translating gives CASSVGGRAREQFF.

The CDR3 nucleotides are TGTGCCACCAGCAGAGATTACGGCGGCGAGCAGTACTTC. Translation: CATSRDYGGEQYF. The chain combines TRBV15 with TRBJ2-7; D is ambiguous. V was cut by 0 bases and J by 6 bases, with 9 bases left in between. The germline CDR1 and CDR2 sequences are LNHNV and YYDKDF (reference sequence). The length of the CDR3 is 13 residues.

The chain uses TRBV19 and TRBJ1-4, with D unresolved. V dropped 1 base and J dropped 5 bases, with 11 bases sitting between them. The CDR3 sequence is 15 residues long. The germline CDR1 and CDR2 sequences are LNHDA and SQIVND (reference sequence). CDR3 sequence reads: CASSIVGGFNEKLFF. CDR3 nucleotide sequence: TGTGCCAGTAGTATAGTTGGAGGCTTCAATGAAAAACTGTTTTTT. Drawing the rest from reference TRBV19 and TRBJ1-4, the complete variable domain is DGGITQSPKYLFRKEGQNVTLSCEQNLNHDAMYWYRQDPGQGLRLIYYSQIVNDFQKGDIAEGYSVSREKKESFPLTVTSAQKNPTAFYLCASSIVGGFNEKLFFGSGTQLSVL.

This sequence joins TRBV7-8 and TRBJ2-5, with D tentatively TRBD2 (6 bases). Germline assignment: CDR1 SGHVS and CDR2 FQNEAQ. The ends were cut back, 5 bases at V and 4 bases at J, with 14 bases in the middle. The CDR3 extends over 14 amino acids. Written as DNA, the CDR3 is TGTGCCAGCAGCCCGGCGGCGGGGCGAGAGACCCAGTACTTC. The encoded protein is CASSPAAGRETQYF.

This chain links TRBV9 with TRBJ2-7, with 11 bases identical to TRBD1. V shed 3 bases and J 2 bases; nucleotides not matched to a gene: 7. Looked up from germline, CDR1 is SGDLS and CDR2 is YYNGEE. The CDR3 totals 16 residues. The CDR3 region has the DNA TGTGCCAGCAGCGCAAAGCCGGGACAGGGGGCCTACGAGCAGTACTTC. It codes for CASSAKPGQGAYEQYF.

The genes are TRBV19 and TRBJ2-3; 8 nucleotides line up with TRBD2. This CDR3 is built from 15 residues. V was pared by 3 bases and J by 4 bases, with 6 bases of the junction left unmatched. Germline values: CDR1 LNHDA, CDR2 SQIVND (reference sequence). CDR3 nucleotides: TGTGCCAGTAGTATTTCTCCGGGACTAGCAGATACGCAGTATTTT. This sequence encodes CASSISPGLADTQYF.

The chain has TRBV9 and TRBJ2-5; no clear D gene. V was pared by 0 bases and J by 2 bases, with 5 bases between. CDR3 length equals 13 residues. Germline CDR1 is SGDLS and CDR2 is YYNGEE. CDR3 sequence (DNA): TGTGCCAGCAGCGTAGACAGTCAAGAGACCCAGTACTTC. Its protein product is CASSVDSQETQYF. Filled out from reference TRBV9 and TRBJ2-5, the complete variable domain reads DSGVTQTPKHLITATGQRVTLRCSPRSGDLSVYWYQQSLDQGLQFLIQYYNGEERAKGNILERFSAQQFPDLHSELNLSSLELGDSALYFCASSVDSQETQYFGPGTRLLVL.

The chain employs TRBV7-9 and TRBJ2-3; D might be TRBD1 or TRBD2, each matching 6 bases. This CDR3 has 15 residues. Germline assignment: CDR1 SEHNR and CDR2 FQNEAQ (reference sequence). Trimming took 0 bases from V and 1 from J, leaving 8 bases between them. In DNA, the CDR3 is TGTGCCAGCAGCTTAGCGGAGGGGGGCACAGATACGCAGTATTTT. It yields the protein CASSLAEGGTDTQYF.

V gene TRBV29-1 combines with J gene TRBJ2-6; D unresolved. Trimming removed 6 bases from V and 0 bases from J, with 6 bases in between. The V gene's germline CDR1 is SQVTM and CDR2 ANQGSEA. The CDR3 is made up of 13 amino acids. CDR3 loop: CSVESSGANVLTF. The CDR3 region has the DNA TGCAGCGTGGAGAGCTCTGGGGCCAACGTCCTGACTTTC.